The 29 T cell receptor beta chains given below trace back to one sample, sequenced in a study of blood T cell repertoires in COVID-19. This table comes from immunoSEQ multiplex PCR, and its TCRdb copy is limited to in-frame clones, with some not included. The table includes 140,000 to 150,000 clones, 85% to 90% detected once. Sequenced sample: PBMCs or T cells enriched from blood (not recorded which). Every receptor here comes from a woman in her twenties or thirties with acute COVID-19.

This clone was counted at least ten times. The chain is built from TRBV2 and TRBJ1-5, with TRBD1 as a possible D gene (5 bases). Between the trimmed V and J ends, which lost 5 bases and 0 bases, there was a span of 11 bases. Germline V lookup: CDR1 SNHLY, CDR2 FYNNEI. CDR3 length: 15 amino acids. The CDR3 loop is CASSSRTSSNQPQHF. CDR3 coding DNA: TGTGCCAGCAGTAGTCGGACAAGTAGCAATCAGCCCCAGCATTTT.

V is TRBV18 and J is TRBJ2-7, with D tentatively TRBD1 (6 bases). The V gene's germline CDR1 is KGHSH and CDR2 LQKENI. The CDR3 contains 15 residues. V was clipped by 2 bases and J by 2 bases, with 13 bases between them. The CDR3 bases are TGTGCCAGCTCACCAAAGCAGGACAGCGCCTACGAGCAGTACTTC. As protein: CASSPKQDSAYEQYF.

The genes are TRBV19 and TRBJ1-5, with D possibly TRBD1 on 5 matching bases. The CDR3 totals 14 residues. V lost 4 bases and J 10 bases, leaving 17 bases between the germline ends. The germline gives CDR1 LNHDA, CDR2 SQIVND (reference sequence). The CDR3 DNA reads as TGTGCCAGTAGTAATACGCTGACAGCGGGCCCCCAGCATTTT. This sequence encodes CASSNTLTAGPQHF.

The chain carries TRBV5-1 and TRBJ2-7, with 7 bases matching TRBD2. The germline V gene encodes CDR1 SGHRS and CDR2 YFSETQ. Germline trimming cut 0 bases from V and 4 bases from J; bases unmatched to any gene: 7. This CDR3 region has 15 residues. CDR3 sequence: CASSLAAGEEYEQYF. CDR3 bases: TGCGCCAGCAGCTTGGCGGCGGGAGAGGAGTACGAGCAGTACTTC.

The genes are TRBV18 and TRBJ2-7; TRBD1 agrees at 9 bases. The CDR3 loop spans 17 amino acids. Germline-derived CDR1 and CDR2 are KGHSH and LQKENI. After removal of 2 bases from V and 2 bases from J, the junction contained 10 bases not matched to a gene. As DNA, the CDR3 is TGTGCCAGCTCACCAGGGTGGTCGGGACAGGGTACCTACGAGCAGTACTTC. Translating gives CASSPGWSGQGTYEQYF.

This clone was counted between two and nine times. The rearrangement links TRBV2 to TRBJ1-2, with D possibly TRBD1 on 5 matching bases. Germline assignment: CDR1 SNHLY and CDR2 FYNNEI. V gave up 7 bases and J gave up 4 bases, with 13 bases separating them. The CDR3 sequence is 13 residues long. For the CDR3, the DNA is TGTGCCAGCACCCCAGGGCCTCGCTATGGCTACACCTTC. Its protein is CASTPGPRYGYTF.

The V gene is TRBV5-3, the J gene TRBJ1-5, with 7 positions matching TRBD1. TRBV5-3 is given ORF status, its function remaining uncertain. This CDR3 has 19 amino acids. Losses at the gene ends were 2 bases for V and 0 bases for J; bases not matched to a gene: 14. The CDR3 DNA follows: TGTGCCAGAAGCTTTTTATTTTGGGACAGAGTTTATAGCAATCAGCCCCAGCATTTT. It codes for CARSFLFWDRVYSNQPQHF.

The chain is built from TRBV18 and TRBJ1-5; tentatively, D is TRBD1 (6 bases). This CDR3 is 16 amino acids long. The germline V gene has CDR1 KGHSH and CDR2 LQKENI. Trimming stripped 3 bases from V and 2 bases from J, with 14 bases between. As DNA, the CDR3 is TGTGCCAGCTCACCTTCCGGACAGTCGGGCAATCAGCCCCAGCATTTT. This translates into CASSPSGQSGNQPQHF.

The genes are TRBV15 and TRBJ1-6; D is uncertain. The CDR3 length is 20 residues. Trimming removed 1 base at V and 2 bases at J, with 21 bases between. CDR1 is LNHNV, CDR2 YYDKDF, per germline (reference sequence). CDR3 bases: TGTGCCACCAGCAGAGCACCGGGGATCGGACGGTCCGCCTATAATTCACCCCTCCACTTT. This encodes CATSRAPGIGRSAYNSPLHF.

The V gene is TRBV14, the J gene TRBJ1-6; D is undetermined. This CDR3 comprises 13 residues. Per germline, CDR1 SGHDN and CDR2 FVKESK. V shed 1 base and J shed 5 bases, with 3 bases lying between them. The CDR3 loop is CASSQADNSPLHF. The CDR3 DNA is TGTGCCAGCAGCCAAGCGGATAATTCACCCCTCCACTTT.

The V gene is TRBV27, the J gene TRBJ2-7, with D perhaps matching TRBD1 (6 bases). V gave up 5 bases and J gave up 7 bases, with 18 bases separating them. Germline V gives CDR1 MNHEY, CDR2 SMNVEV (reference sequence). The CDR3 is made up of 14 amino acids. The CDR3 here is CASSLTDSMGEQYF. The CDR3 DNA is TGTGCCAGCAGTCTAACGGACAGTATGGGAGAGCAGTACTTC.

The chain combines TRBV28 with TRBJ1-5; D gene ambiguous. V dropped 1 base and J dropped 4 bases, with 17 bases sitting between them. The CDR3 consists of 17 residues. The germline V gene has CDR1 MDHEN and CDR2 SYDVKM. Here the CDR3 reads CASSLYSASPGNQPQHF. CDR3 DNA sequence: TGTGCCAGCAGTTTATATTCAGCCTCCCCGGGTAATCAGCCCCAGCATTTT.

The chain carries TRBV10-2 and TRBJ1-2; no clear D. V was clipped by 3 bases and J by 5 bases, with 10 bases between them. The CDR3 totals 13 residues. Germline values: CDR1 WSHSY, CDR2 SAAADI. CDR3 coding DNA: TGCGCCAGCAGTGAAGCGGGGTGGTATGGCTACACCTTC. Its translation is CASSEAGWYGYTF.

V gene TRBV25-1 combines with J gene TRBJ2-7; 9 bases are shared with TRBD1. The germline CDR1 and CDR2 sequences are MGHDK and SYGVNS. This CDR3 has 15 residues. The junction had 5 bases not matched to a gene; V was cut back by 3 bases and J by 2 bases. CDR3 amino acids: CASSDRGDRAYEQYF. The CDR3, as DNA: TGTGCCAGCAGTGACCGTGGGGACAGGGCCTACGAGCAGTACTTC.

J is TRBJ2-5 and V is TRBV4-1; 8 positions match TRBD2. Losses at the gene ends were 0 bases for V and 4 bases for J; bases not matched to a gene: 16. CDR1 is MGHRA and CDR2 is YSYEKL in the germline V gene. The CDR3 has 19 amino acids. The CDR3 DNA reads TGCGCCAGCAGCCAAGAATCCGGGGGGGTAGGCAAAACGAGAGAGACCCAGTACTTC. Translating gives CASSQESGGVGKTRETQYF.

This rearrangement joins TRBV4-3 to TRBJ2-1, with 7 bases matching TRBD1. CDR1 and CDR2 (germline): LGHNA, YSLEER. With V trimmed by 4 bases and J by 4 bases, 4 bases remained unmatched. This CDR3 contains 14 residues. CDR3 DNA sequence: TGCGCCAGCAGCCCCGGGACAGATTACAATGAGCAGTTCTTC. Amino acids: CASSPGTDYNEQFF.

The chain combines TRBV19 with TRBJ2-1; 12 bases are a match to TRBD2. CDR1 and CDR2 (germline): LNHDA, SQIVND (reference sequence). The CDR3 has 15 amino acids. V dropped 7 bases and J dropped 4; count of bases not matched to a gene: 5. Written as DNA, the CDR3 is TGTGCCAGTACCGGGACTAGCGGGTGGTACAATGAGCAGTTCTTC. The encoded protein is CASTGTSGWYNEQFF.

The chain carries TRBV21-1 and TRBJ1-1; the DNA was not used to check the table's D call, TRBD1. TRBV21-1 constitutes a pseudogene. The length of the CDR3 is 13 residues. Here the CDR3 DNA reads TGTGCCAGCAGCAAAAGGACAGGGGTTGAAGCTTTCTTT. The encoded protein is CASSKRTGVEAFF.

The CDR3 nucleotides are TGTGCCAGCAGCTTACCGAACCGGGACTACGCCAAGTTGTACGAGCAGTACTTC. Translation gives CASSLPNRDYAKLYEQYF. J is TRBJ2-7 and V is TRBV7-8, with TRBD2 matching 7 bases. Germline loops: CDR1 SGHVS, CDR2 FQNEAQ. This CDR3 spans 18 amino acids. J lost 4 bases, V lost 2 bases, and 17 bases had no gene match. Combining the CDR3 with reference TRBV7-8 and TRBJ2-7 gives the whole variable domain GAGVSQSPRYKVAKRGQDVALRCDPISGHVSLFWYQQALGQGPEFLTYFQNEAQLDKSGLPSDRFFAERPEGSVSTLKIQRTQQEDSAVYLCASSLPNRDYAKLYEQYFGPGTRLTVT.

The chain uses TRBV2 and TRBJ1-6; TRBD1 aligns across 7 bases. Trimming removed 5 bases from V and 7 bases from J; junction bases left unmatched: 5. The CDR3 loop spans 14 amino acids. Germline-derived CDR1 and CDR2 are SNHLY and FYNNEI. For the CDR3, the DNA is TGTGCCAGCAGTCAAACAGGGGAAAATTCACCCCTCCACTTT. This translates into CASSQTGENSPLHF.

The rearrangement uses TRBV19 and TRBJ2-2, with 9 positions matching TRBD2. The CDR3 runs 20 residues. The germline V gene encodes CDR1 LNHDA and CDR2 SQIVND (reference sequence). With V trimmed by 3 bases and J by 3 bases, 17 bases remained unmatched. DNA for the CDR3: TGTGCCAGTAGTATTCCCTGGACCTTATTAGCGGGAGTTCACACCGGGGAGCTGTTTTTT. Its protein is CASSIPWTLLAGVHTGELFF.

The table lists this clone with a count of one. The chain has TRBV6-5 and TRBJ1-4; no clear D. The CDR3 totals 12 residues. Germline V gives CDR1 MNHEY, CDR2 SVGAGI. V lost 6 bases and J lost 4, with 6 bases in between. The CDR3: CASSGSNEKLFF. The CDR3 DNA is TGTGCCAGCAGCGGGAGTAATGAAAAACTGTTTTTT.

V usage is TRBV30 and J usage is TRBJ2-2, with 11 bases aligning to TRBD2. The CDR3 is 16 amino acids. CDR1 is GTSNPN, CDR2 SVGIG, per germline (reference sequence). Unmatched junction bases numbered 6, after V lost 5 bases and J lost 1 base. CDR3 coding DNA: TGTGCCTGGTGCGGGACTAGCGGTGTGAACACCGGGGAGCTGTTTTTT. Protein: CAWCGTSGVNTGELFF.

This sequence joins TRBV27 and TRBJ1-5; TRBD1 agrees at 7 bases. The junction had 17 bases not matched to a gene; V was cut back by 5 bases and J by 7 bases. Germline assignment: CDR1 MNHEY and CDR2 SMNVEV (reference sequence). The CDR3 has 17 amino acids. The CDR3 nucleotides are TGTGCCAGCAGTGAGTTCAGGAGCCGGGACAGTTACCAGCCCCAGCATTTT. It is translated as CASSEFRSRDSYQPQHF.

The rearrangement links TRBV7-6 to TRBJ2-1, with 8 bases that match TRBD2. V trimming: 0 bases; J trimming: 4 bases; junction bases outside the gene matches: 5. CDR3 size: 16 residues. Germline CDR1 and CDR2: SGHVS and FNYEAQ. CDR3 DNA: TGTGCCAGCAGCTTAGCGAGGACTAGCAGATACAATGAGCAGTTCTTC. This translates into CASSLARTSRYNEQFF. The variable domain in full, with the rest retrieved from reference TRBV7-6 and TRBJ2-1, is GAGVSQSPRYKVTKRGQDVALRCDPISGHVSLYWYRQALGQGPEFLTYFNYEAQQDKSGLPNDRFSAERPEGSISTLTIQRTEQRDSAMYRCASSLARTSRYNEQFFGPGTRLTVL.

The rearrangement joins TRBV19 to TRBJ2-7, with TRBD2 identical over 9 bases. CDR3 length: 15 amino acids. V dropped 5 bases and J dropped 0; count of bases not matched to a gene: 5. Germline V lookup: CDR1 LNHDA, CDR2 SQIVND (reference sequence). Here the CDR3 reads CASSVLAGFSYEQYF. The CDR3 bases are TGTGCCAGTAGTGTTCTAGCGGGATTCTCCTACGAGCAGTACTTC.

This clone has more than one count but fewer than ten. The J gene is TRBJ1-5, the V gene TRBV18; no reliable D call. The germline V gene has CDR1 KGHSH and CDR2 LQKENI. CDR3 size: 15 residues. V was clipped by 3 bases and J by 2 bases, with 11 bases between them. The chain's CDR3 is CASSPSASGNQPQHF. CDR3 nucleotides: TGTGCCAGCTCACCGTCCGCGAGCGGCAATCAGCCCCAGCATTTT. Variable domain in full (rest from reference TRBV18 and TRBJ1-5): NAGVMQNPRHLVRRRGQEARLRCSPMKGHSHVYWYRQLPEEGLKFMVYLQKENIIDESGMPKERFSAEFPKEGPSILRIQQVVRGDSAAYFCASSPSASGNQPQHFGDGTRLSIL.

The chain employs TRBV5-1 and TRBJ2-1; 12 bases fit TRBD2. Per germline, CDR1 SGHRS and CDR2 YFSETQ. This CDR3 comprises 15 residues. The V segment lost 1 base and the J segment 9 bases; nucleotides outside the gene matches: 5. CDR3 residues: CASSLQLAGGGEQFF. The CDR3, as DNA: TGCGCCAGCAGCTTGCAACTAGCGGGAGGAGGTGAGCAGTTCTTC.

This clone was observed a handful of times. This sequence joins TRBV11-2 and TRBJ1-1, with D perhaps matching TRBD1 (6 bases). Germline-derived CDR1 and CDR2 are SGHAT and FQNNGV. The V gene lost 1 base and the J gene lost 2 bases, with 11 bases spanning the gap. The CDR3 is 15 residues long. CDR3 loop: CASSLVAQGNTEAFF. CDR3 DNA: TGTGCCAGCAGCTTAGTCGCACAGGGTAACACTGAAGCTTTCTTT. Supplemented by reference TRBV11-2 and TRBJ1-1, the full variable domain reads EAGVAQSPRYKIIEKRQSVAFWCNPISGHATLYWYQQILGQGPKLLIQFQNNGVVDDSQLPKDRFSAERLKGVDSTLKIQPAKLEDSAVYLCASSLVAQGNTEAFFGQGTRLTVV.